The rows below give T cell receptor beta chains drawn from one sample of a study of cytomegalovirus exposure and HLA in healthy donors. Repertoires were generated with immunoSEQ multiplex PCR, while TCRdb's copy carries only in-frame clones and drops some. The table has roughly 330,000 clones, around 90% seen once. Sequences were obtained from PBMCs. Receptor source: a woman aged 25 to 39 in good health and CMV-seropositive. Each CDR3 is given with its conserved first and last residue. D genes are given only for firm matches. The listing skips clone size in some rows; elsewhere it reads once, few, many or a size class.

v_gene,j_gene,abundance,len,d_gene,CDR3aa,CDR3nt
TRBV5-1,TRBJ1-1,once,15,NA,CASSLVWAGIPEAFF,TGCGCCAGCAGCTTGGTATGGGCAGGCATCCCTGAAGCTTTCTTT
TRBV5-6,TRBJ2-2,NA,17,NA,CASSSRPLDARRGELFF,TGTGCCAGCAGCTCCCGCCCCCTGGACGCACGCAGAGGGGAGCTGTTTTTT
TRBV18,TRBJ2-3,NA,14,NA,CASSPAQNQGTQYF,TGTGCCAGCTCCCCTGCCCAGAATCAGGGAACGCAGTATTTT
TRBV7-9,TRBJ1-2,few,14,NA,CASSLEGRAYGYTF,TGTGCCAGCAGCTTAGAGGGCAGGGCCTATGGCTACACCTTC
TRBV27,TRBJ1-2,NA,13,TRBD1,CASSFDRGVGYTF,TGTGCCAGCAGTTTTGACAGGGGGGTTGGCTACACCTTC
TRBV18,TRBJ2-7,NA,14,NA,CASSPSGVSYEQYF,TGTGCCAGCTCACCGTCTGGAGTATCCTACGAGCAGTACTTC
TRBV19,TRBJ2-7,NA,15,TRBD2,CASSIATSGSYEQYF,TGTGCCAGTAGTATAGCGACTAGCGGGAGTTACGAGCAGTACTTC
TRBV11-3,TRBJ2-1,NA,15,NA,CASSPEASVDNEQFF,TGTGCCAGCAGCCCAGAGGCTAGCGTAGACAATGAGCAGTTCTTC
TRBV5-1,TRBJ2-7,NA,16,TRBD1,CASSLEGQGAFYEQYF,TGCGCCAGCAGCTTAGAGGGACAGGGGGCCTTCTACGAGCAGTACTTC
TRBV9,TRBJ2-6,once,15,NA,CASSVGGSGANVLTF,TGTGCCAGCAGCGTAGGAGGGTCTGGGGCCAACGTCCTGACTTTC
TRBV19,TRBJ1-2,few,13,TRBD1,CASSIQGALGYTF,TGTGCCAGTAGTATACAGGGGGCGCTTGGCTACACCTTC
TRBV18,TRBJ2-5,NA,14,NA,CASSPGTAQETQYF,TGTGCCAGCTCACCCGGGACTGCTCAAGAGACCCAGTACTTC
TRBV11-2,TRBJ1-4,NA,16,NA,CASTTSRGRRNEKLFF,TGTGCCAGCACCACTTCCCGTGGGAGAAGGAATGAAAAACTGTTTTTT
TRBV7-3,TRBJ1-1,NA,13,NA,CASSLEMNTEAFF,TGTGCCAGCAGCCTCGAAATGAACACTGAAGCTTTCTTT
TRBV28,TRBJ2-5,NA,12,TRBD2,CASRGLVETQYF,TGTGCCAGCCGGGGACTAGTGGAGACCCAGTACTTC
TRBV15,TRBJ1-2,NA,15,NA,CATSRDRGAGYGYTF,TGTGCCACCAGCAGAGATCGGGGGGCTGGCTATGGCTACACCTTC
TRBV19,TRBJ1-1,NA,14,TRBD1,CAAKEDRGSTEAFF,TGTGCCGCTAAAGAGGACAGGGGGAGCACTGAAGCTTTCTTT
TRBV5-6,TRBJ2-5,few,15,TRBD2,CASSSPGTSGETQYF,TGTGCCAGCAGCTCGCCCGGGACTAGCGGCGAGACCCAGTACTTC
TRBV28,TRBJ2-7,NA,15,TRBD2,CASSSLGLAYYEQYF,TGTGCCAGCAGTTCCCTTGGACTAGCCTACTACGAGCAGTACTTC
TRBV11-3,TRBJ1-5,NA,9,NA,CASSLLQHF,TGTGCCAGCAGCTTACTCCAGCATTTT
TRBV9,TRBJ2-1,NA,16,TRBD2,CASGTTSGGLYNEQFF,TGTGCCAGCGGTACGACTAGCGGGGGTCTCTACAATGAGCAGTTCTTC
TRBV13,TRBJ2-7,NA,17,NA,CASSTHKGLKLPYEQYF,TGTGCCAGCAGCACTCACAAGGGGCTCAAACTACCCTACGAGCAGTACTTC
TRBV5-6,TRBJ2-3,NA,18,TRBD2,CASSFTSGGSPSTDTQYF,TGTGCCAGCAGCTTCACTAGCGGGGGCAGCCCTAGCACAGATACGCAGTATTTT
TRBV29-1,TRBJ2-3,NA,16,TRBD2,CSVEGSWTSGGDTQYF,TGCAGCGTTGAGGGTTCTTGGACTAGCGGGGGGGATACGCAGTATTTT
TRBV6-6,TRBJ1-5,once,13,NA,CASSYVGNQPQHF,TGTGCCAGCAGTTACGTAGGCAATCAGCCCCAGCATTTT
TRBV5-3,TRBJ2-5,NA,16,TRBD2,CARSHEGLAAQETQYF,TGTGCCAGAAGCCACGAGGGACTAGCGGCACAAGAGACCCAGTACTTC
TRBV28,TRBJ2-1,NA,11,NA,CASSPANEQFF,TGTGCCAGCAGTCCCGCCAATGAGCAGTTCTTC
TRBV28,TRBJ2-5,NA,11,NA,CASTGPETQYF,TGTGCCAGTACCGGACCGGAGACCCAGTACTTC
TRBV9,TRBJ1-6,NA,15,TRBD1,CASSVVGTGSTPLHF,TGTGCCAGCAGCGTAGTAGGGACAGGGAGTACACCCCTCCACTTT
TRBV4-3,TRBJ2-5,NA,15,NA,CASSQGRQGGETQYF,TGCGCCAGCAGCCAAGGTCGACAGGGAGGTGAGACCCAGTACTTC